These 4 T cell receptor beta chains were sequenced from one sample in a study of control samples from healthy donors and cancer patients. Sequencing was performed with immunoSEQ multiplex PCR; in TCRdb, only in-frame clones are kept and a portion is missing. The sample carries 200,000 to 250,000 clones, roughly 94% recorded once. Sequencing used blood. These receptors were taken from a man aged 45-65 years in good health.

This chain joins TRBV5-6 and TRBJ2-1; D is perhaps TRBD1 (6 bases). The CDR3 is 14 amino acids. The germline V and J ends were trimmed by 6 bases and 1 base, with 11 bases remaining between them. The germline V gene encodes CDR1 SGHDT and CDR2 YYEEEE. The CDR3 region has the DNA TGTGCCAGCATCTACAGGGCGTCCTACAATGAGCAGTTCTTC. Its protein is CASIYRASYNEQFF.

The CDR3 region has the DNA TGTGCCAGCTCGGACACAGGCTACGAGCAGTACTTC. The encoded protein is CASSDTGYEQYF. The chain combines TRBV18 with TRBJ2-7; possibly TRBD1 for D (5 bases). CDR3 size: 12 residues. Germline CDR1 is KGHSH and CDR2 is LQKENI. V was pared by 6 bases and J by 3 bases, with 9 bases between.

V is TRBV5-1 and J is TRBJ1-6; D is ambiguous. CDR3 length: 15 amino acids. Trimming pared 0 bases from V and 5 bases from J, leaving 9 bases between. Looked up from germline, CDR1 is SGHRS and CDR2 is YFSETQ. The CDR3 sequence is CASSLEGSDNSPLHF. As DNA, the CDR3 is TGCGCCAGCAGCTTGGAGGGCAGTGATAATTCACCCCTCCACTTT.

The CDR3 sequence is CASSPGTSGGHYEQYF. The CDR3 nucleotides are TGTGCCAGCAGCCCGGGGACTAGCGGGGGGCACTACGAGCAGTACTTC. The rearrangement uses TRBV5-4 and TRBJ2-7; 15 nucleotides match TRBD2. V gave up 4 bases and J gave up 3 bases; unmatched junction bases: 5. CDR3 size: 16 residues. In germline, CDR1 is SGHNT, CDR2 YYREEE (reference sequence). The variable domain in full, completed from reference TRBV5-4 and TRBJ2-7, reads ETGVTQSPTHLIKTRGQQVTLRCSSQSGHNTVSWYQQALGQGPQFIFQYYREEENGRGNFPPRFSGLQFPNYSSELNVNALELDDSALYLCASSPGTSGGHYEQYFGPGTRLTVT.